This TCR beta chain was sequenced for a study of shared clonotypes between healthy human individuals. General study points: The study generally estimated greater richness for naive than memory subsets. Clonotypes shared by all four donors outscored non-shared clonotypes in generation probability.

The data were produced by immunoSEQ multiplex PCR, yet TCRdb's version contains in-frame clones alone and is incomplete. The repertoire holds around 1.4 million clones, approximately 98.5% seen once, with approximately 0.4% in the top ten. CDR3 length equals 14 residues. The germline V and J ends were trimmed by 0 bases and 5 bases, with 11 bases remaining between them. From germline, CDR1 is LNHDA and CDR2 SQIVND (reference sequence). In regard to this clone: The antigen is not known.

Researchers partitioned CD4+ cells into CD45RA+ naive and CD45RA-negative memory subsets. Material for sequencing was naive CD4+ T cells sorted from blood. Subset: CD45RA+ positively selected. The receptor was isolated from a man aged 25 to 40 in good health. The gene calls are TRBV19 and TRBJ2-7; unclear D gene. The CDR3 region has the DNA TGTGCCAGTAGTATAGAATTCCCCTGGGACGAGCAGTACTTC. Translation: CASSIEFPWDEQYF.